The 27 T cell receptor beta chains below come from one sample, sequenced in a study of CD8+CD57+ T cells in acquired aplastic anemia. The template used for profiling TCR beta VDJ and CDR3 was genomic DNA. TCRdb used MiXCR to reprocess the reads, holding one entry per CDR3 protein. The top ten hold about 9% of the sample, which has 68,000 or so distinct CDR3 sequences, almost 55% seen once. The sample taken for sequencing was sorted CD4+, CD8+, or CD8+CD57+ T cells (not recorded which) from PBMCs. The receptors here all came from a human donor in good health, serving as a control.

A note on this clonotype: It is unclear where the CDR3 begins or ends on the DNA, so no DNA is shown, and the CDR3 is as TCRdb lists it. The chain recombines TRBV11-2 with TRBJ2-7; the table gives TRBD1 as D, unverified against the DNA. Germline CDR1 is SGHAT and CDR2 is FQNNGV. Termini included, the CDR3 measures 17 amino acids. This chain's CDR3 is CASSFGSGQGASTEQYF.

The genes are TRBV2 and TRBJ2-7; 10 bases line up with TRBD1. This CDR3 region has 13 residues. The germline gives CDR1 SNHLY, CDR2 FYNNEI. The V and J ends lost 6 bases and 9 bases, in that order; junction bases with no gene match: 8. CDR3 DNA: TGTGCCAGCAGACGGACAGGGGGATTCGGGCAGTACTTC. Translation gives CASRRTGGFGQYF.

V usage is TRBV10-3 and J usage is TRBJ2-5; 10 bases map to TRBD2. The CDR3 consists of 14 residues. Trimming at V came to 8 bases and at J to 4 bases, leaving 7 bases not matched to a gene. Germline V lookup: CDR1 ENHRY, CDR2 SYGVKD. CDR3 loop: CAIGASGSAETQYF. CDR3 sequence (DNA): TGTGCCATCGGGGCTAGCGGGAGTGCAGAGACCCAGTACTTC.

At least ten counts were recorded for this clonotype. The V call is TRBV7-3, the J call TRBJ1-6; D is uncertain. This CDR3 has 13 amino acids. V lost 6 bases and J lost 9, with 12 bases in between. The germline V gene encodes CDR1 SGHTA and CDR2 FQGTGA. In DNA form, the CDR3 reads TGTGCCAGCAGACTAGGAGGGAGTTCACCCCTCCACTTT. Encoded protein: CASRLGGSSPLHF.

This chain links TRBV11-1 with TRBJ2-5; D tentatively fits TRBD1 or TRBD2 (6 bases each). Trimming pared 1 base from V and 1 base from J, leaving 16 bases between. Germline-derived CDR1 and CDR2 are SGHAT and FQDESV (reference sequence). This CDR3 is built from 17 residues. CDR3: CASSLGGGMPAQETQYF. The CDR3 bases are TGTGCCAGCAGCTTAGGAGGGGGGATGCCCGCCCAAGAGACCCAGTACTTC.

V is TRBV15 and J is TRBJ1-3; D not resolved. CDR3 length: 12 amino acids. With 0 bases removed from V and 14 bases from J, the gap between germline ends came to 11 bases. From germline, CDR1 is LNHNV and CDR2 YYDKDF (reference sequence). The CDR3 sequence: CATSRDTAVLYF. Written as DNA, the CDR3 is TGTGCCACCAGCAGAGATACTGCCGTTTTATATTTT.

The chain is built from TRBV6-2 or TRBV6-3 and TRBJ2-3; 16 positions match TRBD2. V lost 5 bases, J lost 0 bases, and 11 bases stayed unmatched. The CDR3 loop spans 20 amino acids. Germline CDR1 is MNHEY and CDR2 is SVGEGT. This CDR3 reads CASSHPGLAGGKKSTDTQYF. CDR3 coding DNA: TGTGCCAGCAGTCACCCGGGACTAGCGGGGGGGAAGAAAAGCACAGATACGCAGTATTTT.

This chain uses TRBV25-1 with TRBJ1-1; TRBD1 might be the D (5 bases). In germline, CDR1 is MGHDK, CDR2 SYGVNS. This CDR3 spans 13 amino acids. V gave up 7 bases and J gave up 0 bases, with 9 bases separating them. The CDR3 protein is CASMVGVNTEAFF. The DNA for the CDR3 is TGTGCCAGCATGGTAGGGGTGAACACTGAAGCTTTCTTT.

This clonotype was counted a single time. The V call is TRBV20-1, the J call TRBJ2-1; TRBD1 is a possible D gene (6 bases). CDR1 and CDR2 (germline): DFQATT, SNEGSKA (reference sequence). The CDR3 covers 15 residues. The V end was cut by 8 bases, the J end by 0 bases, with 17 bases between. In nucleotides, the CDR3 is TGCAGTCCCATCGACAGGCGGAGCTCCTACAATGAGCAGTTCTTC. Its protein product is CSPIDRRSSYNEQFF.

This chain links TRBV7-9 with TRBJ2-7; the D is unclear. CDR3 length: 13 amino acids. Trimming took 2 bases from V and 2 from J, leaving 7 bases between them. Germline V CDR1 and CDR2: SEHNR, FQNEAQ (reference sequence). Here the CDR3 DNA reads TGTGCCAGCAGCTTACACCTGGCCTACGAGCAGTACTTC. This codes for CASSLHLAYEQYF.

This chain connects TRBV20-1 to TRBJ1-2; 9 nucleotides line up with TRBD1. Germline CDR1 is DFQATT and CDR2 is SNEGSKA (reference sequence). This CDR3 spans 12 amino acids. V dropped 7 bases and J dropped 8; count of bases not matched to a gene: 8. CDR3 bases: TGCAGTGGCTTTGGACAGGGGATGGGCTACACCTTC. Amino acids: CSGFGQGMGYTF.

This chain joins TRBV2 and TRBJ2-7, with TRBD1 identical over 10 bases. Per germline, CDR1 SNHLY and CDR2 FYNNEI. Germline trimming cut 6 bases from V and 6 bases from J; bases unmatched to any gene: 8. The CDR3 loop spans 14 amino acids. DNA of the CDR3: TGTGCCAGCAGCCAGACCGGGACAGGGGCCGAGCAGTACTTC. Amino acid sequence: CASSQTGTGAEQYF. The variable domain in full, completed from reference TRBV2 and TRBJ2-7, reads EPEVTQTPSHQVTQMGQEVILRCVPISNHLYFYWYRQILGQKVEFLVSFYNNEISEKSEIFDDQFSVERPDGSNFTLKIRSTKLEDSAMYFCASSQTGTGAEQYFGPGTRLTVT.

The rearrangement links TRBV15 to TRBJ1-2; 7 bases align to TRBD1. Per germline, CDR1 LNHNV and CDR2 YYDKDF (reference sequence). This CDR3 region has 16 residues. J lost 8 bases, V lost 4 bases, and 16 bases had no gene match. The CDR3 DNA is TGTGCCACCAGCAAGAGGGGGTCAATACAGGGGACGGGCTACACCTTC. It encodes CATSKRGSIQGTGYTF.

This clonotype has ten or more counts. The chain carries TRBV7-6 and TRBJ1-2; D is unclear. The CDR3 sequence is 14 residues long. With 5 bases removed from V and 6 bases from J, the gap between germline ends came to 16 bases. Germline CDR1 SGHVS, CDR2 FNYEAQ. The DNA for the CDR3 is TGTGCCAGCAGCCCTCTCCAAGGGTCTCATGGCTACACCTTC. Its translation is CASSPLQGSHGYTF.

The CDR3 protein is CSVASGGAEETQYF. CDR3 in DNA: TGCAGCGTTGCAAGCGGGGGGGCGGAAGAGACCCAGTACTTC. This chain joins TRBV29-1 and TRBJ2-5; TRBD2 matches at 10 bases. Germline V gene data show CDR1 as SQVTM and CDR2 as ANQGSEA. CDR3 length equals 14 residues. With 4 bases clipped from V and 3 bases from J, the junction kept 5 bases outside the gene matches.

With respect to this clonotype: Because it lacks the conserved phenylalanine or tryptophan at the end, this CDR3 is likely a read error. The DNA is left out, because the CDR3 cannot be placed on it with certainty; the CDR3 is given as TCRdb lists it. V and J are TRBV2 and TRBJ1-3; TRBD1 is the table's D call, not checked against the DNA. Germline V gene lookup returns CDR1 SNHLY and CDR2 FYNNEI. The CDR3 has 14 residues if both end residues are counted. CDR3 protein: CANTGQEAGNTIYS.

V gene TRBV20-1 combines with J gene TRBJ2-7; D remains unclear. Germline-derived CDR1 and CDR2 are DFQATT and SNEGSKA (reference sequence). V dropped 5 bases and J dropped 5 bases, with 19 bases sitting between them. This CDR3 region has 14 residues. The chain's CDR3 is CSAHPETTDHEQYV. In DNA, the CDR3 is TGCAGTGCTCACCCCGAAACGACGGACCACGAGCAGTACGTC.

This clonotype was recorded many times. J is TRBJ2-3 and V is TRBV5-4, with TRBD2 matching 13 bases. The CDR3 runs to 16 residues. The J segment lost 5 bases and the V segment lost 3 bases, leaving 6 bases of the junction unmatched. Looked up from germline, CDR1 is SGHNT and CDR2 is YYREEE (reference sequence). The chain's CDR3 is CASSYGLAGVGDTQYF. CDR3 nucleotides: TGTGCCAGCAGCTACGGACTAGCGGGAGTGGGAGATACGCAGTATTTT.

In its sample, this clonotype was seen once. The genes are TRBV19 and TRBJ1-1, with D perhaps TRBD1 (6 bases). The CDR3 contains 13 residues. V was shortened by 4 bases and J by 6 bases, with 12 bases between the two germline ends. Per germline, CDR1 LNHDA and CDR2 SQIVND (reference sequence). The CDR3, as DNA: TGTGCCAGTAGTACAGGGGTCCTCGCTGAAGCTTTCTTT. It specifies CASSTGVLAEAFF.

The V call is TRBV29-1, the J call TRBJ1-1, with 7 positions matching TRBD1. This CDR3 is 13 amino acids long. CDR1 and CDR2 (germline): SQVTM, ANQGSEA. The J segment lost 3 bases and the V segment lost 6 bases, leaving 7 bases of the junction unmatched. The CDR3 coding sequence is TGCAGCGTCGGTGGGACAGTCCACACTGAAGCTTTCTTT. It specifies CSVGGTVHTEAFF. Using reference TRBV29-1 and TRBJ1-1 for the parts outside the CDR3, the full variable domain is SAVISQKPSRDICQRGTSLTIQCQVDSQVTMMFWYRQQPGQSLTLIATANQGSEATYESGFVIDKFPISRPNLTFSTLTVSNMSPEDSSIYLCSVGGTVHTEAFFGQGTRLTVV.

This clonotype qualifies as medium-sized (0.01 to 0.1%). The chain is built from TRBV10-3 and TRBJ2-7; 11 positions match TRBD2. The CDR3 extends over 17 amino acids. J was trimmed by 5 bases and V by 2 bases; bases with no gene match: 11. The germline CDR1 and CDR2 sequences are ENHRY and SYGVKD. The CDR3 sequence: CAISEGLAGGPYNEQYF. DNA for the CDR3: TGTGCCATCAGTGAGGGTCTAGCGGGGGGTCCCTACAACGAGCAGTACTTC.

The genes are TRBV2 and TRBJ1-1; 9 bases fit TRBD1. Unmatched junction bases numbered 4, after V lost 6 bases and J lost 5 bases. Germline CDR1 and CDR2: SNHLY and FYNNEI. This CDR3 has 13 amino acids. CDR3 sequence (DNA): TGTGCCAGCAGCGCTGGGACAGGGACTGAAGCTTTCTTT. Residues: CASSAGTGTEAFF.

Notes on this clonotype: Since the CDR3 does not end with the conserved phenylalanine or tryptophan, this likely comes from a read error. The rearrangement joins TRBV6-5 to TRBJ2-1; 11 bases fit TRBD2. This CDR3 is 14 amino acids long. Germline CDR1 is MNHEY and CDR2 is SVGAGI. V was clipped by 6 bases and J by 8 bases; unmatched bases: 6. For the CDR3, the DNA is TGTGCCAGCAGATATAGCGGGGGGGCGTATGAGCAGTTCTCC. Translated, it gives CASRYSGGAYEQFS.

The chain recombines TRBV10-3 with TRBJ1-2; 8 positions agree with TRBD1. The CDR3 is 14 amino acids. Germline V gene sequence: CDR1 ENHRY, CDR2 SYGVKD. The J segment lost 7 bases and the V segment lost 0 bases, leaving 4 bases of the junction unmatched. The CDR3 DNA reads TGTGCCATCAGTGAGTCCCTGACAGGGGCTGGCTACACCTTC. Its protein is CAISESLTGAGYTF.

V is TRBV19 and J is TRBJ1-4; D gene unclear. The CDR3 sequence is 13 residues long. The germline gives CDR1 LNHDA, CDR2 SQIVND (reference sequence). Deletions cut 3 bases from V and 4 bases from J, with 6 bases between. CDR3 in amino acids: CASSIRINEKLFF. CDR3 in DNA: TGTGCCAGTAGTATCAGGATTAATGAAAAACTGTTTTTT.

This sequence joins TRBV25-1 and TRBJ1-6, with 9 bases that match TRBD1. V lost 6 bases, J lost 7 bases, and 4 bases stayed unmatched. This CDR3 has 14 residues. Germline V CDR1 and CDR2: MGHDK, SYGVNS. In DNA form, the CDR3 reads TGTGCCAGCAGGAGGGGACAGGGAAATTCACCCCTCCACTTT. Translating gives CASRRGQGNSPLHF.

This clonotype was observed a single time. The CDR3 sequence is CASSLDGYNSPLHF. Written as DNA, the CDR3 is TGTGCCAGCAGCCTCGACGGCTATAATTCACCCCTCCACTTT. This chain joins TRBV7-9 and TRBJ1-6; D unclear. The CDR3 contains 14 residues. CDR1 SEHNR and CDR2 FQNEAQ come from the germline V gene (reference sequence). With 5 bases removed from V and 3 bases from J, the gap between germline ends came to 8 bases.